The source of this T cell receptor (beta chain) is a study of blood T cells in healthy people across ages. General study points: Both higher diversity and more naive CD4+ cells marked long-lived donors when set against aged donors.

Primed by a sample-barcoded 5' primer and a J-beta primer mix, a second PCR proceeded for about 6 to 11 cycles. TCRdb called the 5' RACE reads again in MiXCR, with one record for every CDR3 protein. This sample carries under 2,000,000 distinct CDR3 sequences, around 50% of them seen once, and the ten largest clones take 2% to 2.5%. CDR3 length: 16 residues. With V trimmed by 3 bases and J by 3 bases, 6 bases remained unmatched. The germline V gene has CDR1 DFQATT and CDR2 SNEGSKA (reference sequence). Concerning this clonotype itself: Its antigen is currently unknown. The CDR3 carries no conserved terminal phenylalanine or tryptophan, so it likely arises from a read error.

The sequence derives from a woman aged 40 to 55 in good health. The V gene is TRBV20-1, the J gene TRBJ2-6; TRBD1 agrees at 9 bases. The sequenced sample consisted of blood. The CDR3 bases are TGCAGTGCTAGGGGACAGGGTGGGAGTGGGGCCAACGTCCTGACTGTC. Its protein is CSARGQGGSGANVLTV.